A selection of T cell receptor beta chains follows, all from one sample in a study of T cells after yellow fever vaccination. One entry per CDR3 protein results from TCRdb running MiXCR on the 5' RACE reads. The repertoire has 300,000 to 400,000 distinct CDR3 sequences, around 4.1% of them found once; the top ten carry approximately 25%. The sample consisted of PBMCs, taken 5 days after the yellow fever booster vaccination. Receptor source: a man aged 18-30 years who received the YFV17D yellow fever vaccine. Both conserved end residues are part of each CDR3. D genes are given only for firm matches. Clone size, where shown, is once, few, many, or a class for clones that have expanded.

V gene	D gene	J gene	clone size	CDR3 DNA	CDR3 protein
TRBV7-2	TRBD2	TRBJ2-1	many	TGTGCCAGCAGCTTTGGGACTAGCGGGGGGTACAATGAGCAGTTCTTC	CASSFGTSGGYNEQFF
TRBV5-4	.	TRBJ1-3	.	TGTGCCAGCAGCGACAGCTCTGGAAACACCATATATTTT	CASSDSSGNTIYF
TRBV7-2	.	TRBJ2-1	.	TGTGCCAGCAGCCCGGGACCGCTTAAGAATGAGCAGTTCTTC	CASSPGPLKNEQFF
TRBV9	TRBD2	TRBJ2-4	.	TGTGCCAGCAGTGGGGGAGGGGCCGAAGCCAAAAACATTCAGTACTTC	CASSGGGAEAKNIQYF
TRBV5-4	.	TRBJ2-2	.	TGTGCCAGCAGCTTGGGGGTACAGCGCGGGGAGCTGTTTTTT	CASSLGVQRGELFF
TRBV9	TRBD2	TRBJ2-1	few	TGTGCCAGCAGCGTAGAACCTGCGGGGGAAGAGCAGTTCTTC	CASSVEPAGEEQFF
TRBV7-9	.	TRBJ2-1	many	TGTGCCAGCAGCCCACTAGCTCTCAATGAGCAGTTCTTC	CASSPLALNEQFF
TRBV20-1	.	TRBJ1-4	many	TGCAGTGCTCAATCGCAGGGAAGGCAGAAAAAACTGTTTTTT	CSAQSQGRQKKLFF
TRBV7-9	.	TRBJ2-4	.	TGTGCCAGCAGCTTAATAGTCGATACCAAAAACATTCAGTACTTC	CASSLIVDTKNIQYF
TRBV18	.	TRBJ1-2	.	TGTGCCAGCTCACTCGAAACAGGGATCTATGGCTACACCTTC	CASSLETGIYGYTF
TRBV5-1	.	TRBJ2-5	few	TGCGCCAGCAGCTTGGGAACAGGACTGGGCGAGACCCAGTACTTC	CASSLGTGLGETQYF